The 25 T cell receptor beta chains below were found in one sample sequenced in a study of cytomegalovirus exposure and HLA in healthy donors. With 60 Vbeta and 13 Jbeta primers, the PCR was carried out. TCRdb's copy holds only in-frame clones and misses some; the assay was immunoSEQ multiplex PCR. The profile shows some 170,000 clones, around four fifths of them singletons. Sequenced: PBMCs. These receptors were obtained from a woman aged 50 to 65 in good health and CMV-seronegative.

The CDR3 loop reads CASSLGGGNTMTYGYTF. The CDR3 region has the DNA TGTGCCAGCAGCTTAGGGGGGGGGAATACTATGACCTATGGCTACACCTTC. This chain uses TRBV7-9 with TRBJ1-2; a weak D match, TRBD1 (5 bases). Trimming took 1 base from V and 4 from J, leaving 19 bases between them. Per germline, CDR1 SEHNR and CDR2 FQNEAQ (reference sequence). The CDR3 consists of 17 residues. The complete variable domain, with remaining parts taken from reference TRBV7-9 and TRBJ1-2, reads DTGVSQNPRHKITKRGQNVTFRCDPISEHNRLYWYRQTLGQGPEFLTYFQNEAQLEKSRLLSDRFSAERPKGSFSTLEIQRTEQGDSAMYLCASSLGGGNTMTYGYTFGSGTRLTVV.

The chain links TRBV5-1 to TRBJ2-5; D is perhaps TRBD1 (5 bases). Trimming pared 0 bases from V and 5 bases from J, leaving 11 bases between. CDR1 is SGHRS and CDR2 is YFSETQ in the germline V gene. The CDR3 is 14 amino acids. The CDR3 reads CASSLDRTRETQYF. As DNA, the CDR3 is TGCGCCAGCAGCTTGGACAGGACCCGGGAGACCCAGTACTTC. Supplemented by reference TRBV5-1 and TRBJ2-5, the full variable domain reads KAGVTQTPRYLIKTRGQQVTLSCSPISGHRSVSWYQQTPGQGLQFLFEYFSETQRNKGNFPGRFSGRQFSNSRSEMNVSTLELGDSALYLCASSLDRTRETQYFGPGTRLLVL.

This chain links TRBV6-5 with TRBJ2-1; 8 nucleotides agree with TRBD2. This CDR3 has 16 amino acids. V shed 0 bases, J shed 2 bases, and the junction held 3 bases outside the gene matches. Germline V lookup: CDR1 MNHEY, CDR2 SVGAGI. CDR3 coding DNA: TGTGCCAGCAGTTACTCGGCGGGGGGCACCTACAATGAGCAGTTCTTC. Protein: CASSYSAGGTYNEQFF.

This chain joins TRBV19 and TRBJ1-5; D might be TRBD1 (5 bases). CDR3 length: 16 amino acids. Germline V CDR1 and CDR2: LNHDA, SQIVND (reference sequence). Trimming shortened V by 2 bases and J by 0 bases, and 11 bases separated the two germline ends. CDR3 region: CASSITAGYSNQPQHF. CDR3 nucleotide sequence: TGTGCCAGTAGTATAACGGCAGGGTATAGCAATCAGCCCCAGCATTTT.

This clone was seen only once. V and J are TRBV4-2 and TRBJ1-6; D might be TRBD1 (6 bases). CDR3 length equals 16 residues. Germline V gene sequence: CDR1 LGHNA, CDR2 YNFKEQ. V gave up 3 bases and J gave up 7 bases, with 16 bases separating them. The CDR3 bases are TGTGCCAGCAGCCAGGGCAGGGGAAGGGAAAATTCACCCCTCCACTTT. Amino acid sequence: CASSQGRGRENSPLHF.

J is TRBJ2-1 and V is TRBV19; D perhaps matches TRBD1 (6 bases). Germline values: CDR1 LNHDA, CDR2 SQIVND (reference sequence). Trimming took 2 bases from V and 1 from J, leaving 9 bases between them. The CDR3 spans 15 residues. The CDR3 region is CASSITGISYNEQFF. For the CDR3, the DNA is TGTGCCAGTAGTATAACAGGGATTTCCTACAATGAGCAGTTCTTC. Full variable domain (rest looked up from reference TRBV19 and TRBJ2-1): DGGITQSPKYLFRKEGQNVTLSCEQNLNHDAMYWYRQDPGQGLRLIYYSQIVNDFQKGDIAEGYSVSREKKESFPLTVTSAQKNPTAFYLCASSITGISYNEQFFGPGTRLTVL.

The gene calls are TRBV10-1 and TRBJ2-3, with 14 bases identical to TRBD2. CDR1 is WNHNN and CDR2 is SYGVQD in the germline V gene (reference sequence). V shed 6 bases and J 0 bases; nucleotides not matched to a gene: 8. This CDR3 contains 18 residues. The CDR3 here is CASSGTSGGRISTDTQYF. The CDR3 nucleotides are TGCGCCAGCAGCGGGACTAGCGGGGGACGGATAAGCACAGATACGCAGTATTTT.

V gene TRBV6-5 combines with J gene TRBJ2-1; TRBD2 matches at 7 bases. The J segment lost 3 bases and the V segment lost 6 bases, leaving 5 bases of the junction unmatched. The CDR3 runs to 14 residues. Germline loops: CDR1 MNHEY, CDR2 SVGAGI. The CDR3 nucleotides are TGTGCCAGCAGAACGGGAGGCGACTACAATGAGCAGTTCTTC. It specifies CASRTGGDYNEQFF.

This rearrangement joins TRBV11-2 to TRBJ2-5; possible D gene TRBD2, 7 bases. The V end was cut by 0 bases, the J end by 8 bases, with 16 bases between. This CDR3 has 15 residues. Germline V gene sequence: CDR1 SGHAT, CDR2 FQNNGV. CDR3 coding DNA: TGTGCCAGCAGCTTAGAAAGGGGGGGCCGGTTAACCCAGTACTTC. This encodes CASSLERGGRLTQYF. The variable domain in full, with the rest retrieved from reference TRBV11-2 and TRBJ2-5, is EAGVAQSPRYKIIEKRQSVAFWCNPISGHATLYWYQQILGQGPKLLIQFQNNGVVDDSQLPKDRFSAERLKGVDSTLKIQPAKLEDSAVYLCASSLERGGRLTQYFGPGTRLLVL.

In its sample, this clone was seen a few times. The genes are TRBV27 and TRBJ2-1; D perhaps matches TRBD1 (6 bases). The CDR3 extends over 15 amino acids. V was clipped by 6 bases and J by 0 bases, with 12 bases between them. CDR1 and CDR2 (germline): MNHEY, SMNVEV (reference sequence). In DNA, the CDR3 is TGTGCCAGCAGAACCAGGGGCAGCTCCTACAATGAGCAGTTCTTC. Translation gives CASRTRGSSYNEQFF.

This chain joins TRBV10-1 and TRBJ1-4; 7 positions agree with TRBD1. CDR1 is WNHNN and CDR2 is SYGVQD in the germline V gene (reference sequence). This CDR3 contains 15 residues. Germline trimming cut 6 bases from V and 0 bases from J; bases unmatched to any gene: 4. CDR3 loop: CASSTGTATNEKLFF. DNA for the CDR3: TGCGCCAGCAGCACGGGGACAGCAACTAATGAAAAACTGTTTTTT.

This clone was recorded a few times. The chain has TRBV6-5 and TRBJ1-2; TRBD1 agrees at 8 bases. The ends lost 0 bases at V and 5 bases at J; junction bases unmatched: 5. Germline CDR1 MNHEY, CDR2 SVGAGI. The CDR3 has 15 amino acids. CDR3 bases: TGTGCCAGCAGTTACTCGACAGGGGATTTGTATGGCTACACCTTC. It encodes CASSYSTGDLYGYTF.

This chain joins TRBV7-2 and TRBJ2-7; 8 bases fit TRBD1. From germline, CDR1 is SGHTA and CDR2 FQGNSA. With V trimmed by 3 bases and J by 0 bases, 7 bases remained unmatched. The CDR3 is made up of 16 amino acids. CDR3 DNA sequence: TGTGCCAGCAGCTTCCGGACAGGGTTGGGCTCCTACGAGCAGTACTTC. Protein product: CASSFRTGLGSYEQYF.

This chain connects TRBV6-5 to TRBJ1-2; 7 positions agree with TRBD1. The V and J ends lost 5 bases and 4 bases, in that order; junction bases with no gene match: 7. This CDR3 contains 14 residues. The germline V gene has CDR1 MNHEY and CDR2 SVGAGI. CDR3 in amino acids: CASSRDSRSYGYTF. The CDR3 nucleotides are TGTGCCAGCAGTAGGGACAGCAGAAGCTATGGCTACACCTTC.

The gene calls are TRBV6-1 and TRBJ2-1; D is unresolved. CDR1 and CDR2 from the germline V gene are MNHNS and SASEGT. The CDR3 runs 16 residues. Trimming shortened V by 4 bases and J by 0 bases, and 13 bases separated the two germline ends. CDR3 DNA sequence: TGTGCCAGCAGTGCGACTTTTCTTAACTCCTACAATGAGCAGTTCTTC. Amino acids: CASSATFLNSYNEQFF.

The chain links TRBV7-8 to TRBJ2-3; D not resolved. The CDR3 contains 12 residues. V dropped 5 bases and J dropped 5 bases, with 8 bases sitting between them. Germline V gives CDR1 SGHVS, CDR2 FQNEAQ. CDR3: CASSQPRDTQYF. CDR3 DNA: TGTGCCAGCAGCCAACCCAGAGATACGCAGTATTTT.

V gene TRBV29-1 combines with J gene TRBJ2-1, with D perhaps matching TRBD1 (8 bases). CDR3 size: 13 residues. Germline V gene lookup returns CDR1 SQVTM and CDR2 ANQGSEA. Trimming removed 7 bases at V and 6 bases at J, with 16 bases between. CDR3: CSGTQGGANEQFF. CDR3 in DNA: TGCAGCGGAACACAGGGGGGGGCCAATGAGCAGTTCTTC.

In the case of this clone: Compared with germline, one end of the junction differs, possibly owing to a read error. The rearrangement links TRBV4-2 to TRBJ1-5, with 8 bases lining up with TRBD1. Germline V lookup: CDR1 LGHNA, CDR2 YNFKEQ. The CDR3 loop spans 20 amino acids. CDR3 in amino acids: CASSQNDRGGTFSSNQPRHF. For the CDR3, the DNA is TGTGCCAGCAGCCAAAATGACAGGGGAGGGACCTTTTCCAGCAATCAGCCCCGGCATTTT.

V and J are TRBV7-9 and TRBJ2-5; 11 bases fit TRBD2. CDR1 is SEHNR, CDR2 FQNEAQ, per germline (reference sequence). The CDR3 sequence is 15 residues long. Trimming removed 5 bases from V and 3 bases from J; junction bases left unmatched: 5. The CDR3 DNA reads TGTGCCAGCAGCCCGGGACTAGCGGAGGAAGAGACCCAGTACTTC. Amino acids: CASSPGLAEEETQYF.

V and J are TRBV4-2 and TRBJ2-5; TRBD2 agrees at 12 bases. Trimming cost V 1 base and J 4 bases; bases outside gene matches: 4. The CDR3 is 16 amino acids. Per the germline V gene, CDR1 is LGHNA and CDR2 is YNFKEQ. The DNA of the CDR3 is TGTGCCAGCAGCCAAGCGGCTAGCGGGAGGGGAGAGACCCAGTACTTC. It yields the protein CASSQAASGRGETQYF.

The V call is TRBV25-1, the J call TRBJ2-1, with 10 bases lining up with TRBD1. This CDR3 contains 18 residues. J lost 14 bases, V lost 1 base, and 20 bases had no gene match. Germline V gene data show CDR1 as MGHDK and CDR2 as SYGVNS. This chain's CDR3 is CASSESRTGGLWGGVKFF. As DNA, the CDR3 is TGTGCCAGCAGTGAATCCAGGACAGGGGGTCTCTGGGGAGGAGTTAAGTTCTTC.

The table lists this clone with a count of one. The chain combines TRBV7-2 with TRBJ2-5; 7 nucleotides align to TRBD2. V lost 5 bases to trimming and J lost 1 base; unmatched junction nucleotides: 7. Germline V gene lookup returns CDR1 SGHTA and CDR2 FQGNSA. This CDR3 region has 15 residues. The CDR3 loop reads CASSLPPGGQETQYF. The CDR3 bases are TGTGCCAGCAGCCTCCCGCCGGGGGGCCAAGAGACCCAGTACTTC.

The chain uses TRBV28 and TRBJ1-5, with D possibly being TRBD1 (6 bases). The V gene's germline CDR1 is MDHEN and CDR2 SYDVKM. With 7 bases removed from V and 4 bases from J, the gap between germline ends came to 14 bases. CDR3 size: 14 residues. The CDR3: CASTRTVGNQPQHF. The CDR3 DNA is TGTGCCAGCACCCGGACAGTCGGGAATCAGCCCCAGCATTTT.

The chain couples TRBV19 to TRBJ2-2; 10 positions agree with TRBD1. This CDR3 is built from 13 residues. V shed 10 bases, J shed 7 bases, and the junction held 6 bases outside the gene matches. Germline lookup yields CDR1 LNHDA and CDR2 SQIVND (reference sequence). CDR3 nucleotide sequence: TGTGCCACTAACGACAGGGGGCACGGGGAGCTGTTTTTT. Translation gives CATNDRGHGELFF. Filled out from reference TRBV19 and TRBJ2-2, the complete variable domain reads DGGITQSPKYLFRKEGQNVTLSCEQNLNHDAMYWYRQDPGQGLRLIYYSQIVNDFQKGDIAEGYSVSREKKESFPLTVTSAQKNPTAFYLCATNDRGHGELFFGEGSRLTVL.

The J gene is TRBJ1-1, the V gene TRBV27, with D perhaps TRBD1 (5 bases). There are 15 residues in the CDR3. V was cut by 2 bases and J by 0 bases, with 10 bases left in between. CDR1 and CDR2 (germline): MNHEY, SMNVEV (reference sequence). CDR3 DNA sequence: TGTGCCAGCAGTTTACGTGCCAGGGTGAACACTGAAGCTTTCTTT. Its protein product is CASSLRARVNTEAFF.